Below, 11 T cell receptor beta chains from the same sample are listed, as sequenced in a study of cytomegalovirus exposure and HLA in healthy donors (TCRdb year 2017). Library construction relied on the immunoSEQ multiplex PCR assay. A mixture of 60 forward primers for TCR Vbeta segments and 13 reverse primers for TCR Jbeta segments was used in the multiplex PCR. TCRdb limited this immuneACCESS table to in-frame rearrangements with V and J called. A share of clones is missing; checked studies link under half to unresolved V genes, and the rest is unexplained. The sample table records 160,000 or so clones; 71% of these occur just once. The ten largest clones capture under 3.5% of the sample. The source material was PBMCs. The receptors were sampled from a woman in her 30s in good health and CMV-seronegative.

V gene TRBV19 combines with J gene TRBJ2-7; 9 nucleotides agree with TRBD1. The CDR3 runs to 16 residues. CDR1 is LNHDA and CDR2 is SQIVND in the germline V gene (reference sequence). V trimming: 5 bases; J trimming: 5 bases; junction bases outside the gene matches: 13. The CDR3 nucleotides read TGTGCCAGTAGTTTAGCGACCGGGACAGGGCTACACGAGCAGTACTTC. Translation: CASSLATGTGLHEQYF.

The rearrangement uses TRBV7-9 and TRBJ1-1; D perhaps matches TRBD1 (5 bases). Trimming cost V 1 base and J 7 bases, with 7 bases left between them. The CDR3 runs 12 residues. Germline-derived CDR1 and CDR2 are SEHNR and FQNEAQ (reference sequence). CDR3 loop: CASSLGTFEAFF. Here the CDR3 DNA reads TGTGCCAGCAGCTTAGGGACATTTGAAGCTTTCTTT.

This chain joins TRBV19 and TRBJ1-1; D is unclear. The germline V gene has CDR1 LNHDA and CDR2 SQIVND (reference sequence). This CDR3 region has 11 residues. V lost 7 bases, J lost 5 bases, and 8 bases lay in between. This CDR3 is CASTRYTEAFF. CDR3 bases: TGTGCCAGTACGAGGTATACTGAAGCTTTCTTT.

The chain carries TRBV18 and TRBJ2-5, with D possibly TRBD2 on 7 matching bases. The CDR3 consists of 15 residues. V shed 2 bases and J shed 1 base, with 11 bases lying between them. CDR1 is KGHSH, CDR2 LQKENI, per germline. CDR3 in amino acids: CASSPRGGGQETQYF. DNA of the CDR3: TGTGCCAGCTCACCAAGGGGGGGCGGCCAAGAGACCCAGTACTTC. The full variable domain, completed using reference TRBV18 and TRBJ2-5, is NAGVMQNPRHLVRRRGQEARLRCSPMKGHSHVYWYRQLPEEGLKFMVYLQKENIIDESGMPKERFSAEFPKEGPSILRIQQVVRGDSAAYFCASSPRGGGQETQYFGPGTRLLVL.

V usage is TRBV28 and J usage is TRBJ1-4; D perhaps matches TRBD1 (5 bases). With 2 bases removed from V and 8 bases from J, the gap between germline ends came to 15 bases. This CDR3 spans 15 amino acids. Germline CDR1 is MDHEN and CDR2 is SYDVKM. The CDR3: CASSLNRGSGEKLFF. For the CDR3, the DNA is TGTGCCAGCAGTTTAAACCGGGGGTCGGGGGAAAAACTGTTTTTT.

A remark on this clone: The same CDR3 arises from other DNA sequences in this sample as well. The J gene is TRBJ2-7, the V gene TRBV5-1; a weak D match, TRBD1 (6 bases). Germline V gives CDR1 SGHRS, CDR2 YFSETQ. This CDR3 comprises 12 residues. The germline V and J ends were trimmed by 0 bases and 6 bases, with 7 bases remaining between them. The CDR3 reads CASSLGGGEQYF. CDR3 nucleotide sequence: TGCGCCAGCAGCTTGGGAGGGGGCGAGCAGTACTTC.

This clone was recorded a few times. The chain has TRBV6-1 and TRBJ2-5, with a possible D match to TRBD1 (6 bases). The J call may be in error: the DNA end matches TRBJ2-7 better. Germline V gene lookup returns CDR1 MNHNS and CDR2 SASEGT. There are 17 residues in the CDR3. The CDR3: CASSEFVYRVRTYEQYF. The CDR3 nucleotides are TGTGCCAGCAGTGAATTCGTCTACAGGGTACGAACCTACGAGCAGTACTTC.

There are a few counts of this clone. The CDR3, as DNA: TGTGCCAGCAGTGGGTCCGGGGTGAGTCAGCCCCAGCATTTT. Its protein product is CASSGSGVSQPQHF. The rearrangement links TRBV2 to TRBJ1-5; the D is unclear. Trimming removed 4 bases at V and 6 bases at J, with 13 bases between. CDR1 is SNHLY, CDR2 FYNNEI, per germline. The CDR3 covers 14 residues.

Turning to this clone: Relative to the germline gene, one junction end is altered; a read error may explain this. The V gene is TRBV7-2, the J gene TRBJ2-1; 7 bases agree with TRBD2. The CDR3 loop spans 14 amino acids. In germline, CDR1 is SGHTA, CDR2 FQGNSA. CDR3 region: CASSQTSLHNEQLF. The CDR3 coding sequence is TGTGCCAGCAGCCAGACTAGCCTCCACAATGAGCAGCTCTTC. The variable domain in full, with the rest retrieved from reference TRBV7-2 and TRBJ2-1, is GAGVSQSPSNKVTEKGKDVELRCDPISGHTALYWYRQSLGQGLEFLIYFQGNSAPDKSGLPSDRFSAERTGGSVSTLTIQRTQQEDSAVYLCASSQTSLHNEQLFGPGTRLTVL.

The genes are TRBV5-4 and TRBJ1-5; D perhaps matches TRBD1 (6 bases). Germline V gives CDR1 SGHNT, CDR2 YYREEE (reference sequence). Trimming pared 2 bases from V and 5 bases from J, leaving 11 bases between. The CDR3 is 14 amino acids. CDR3 in DNA: TGTGCCAGCAGCTTTGCAGGGGCTGATCAGCCCCAGCATTTT. Translated: CASSFAGADQPQHF.

J is TRBJ2-1 and V is TRBV7-3, with 7 bases identical to TRBD2. CDR1 is SGHTA, CDR2 FQGTGA, per germline. With V trimmed by 1 base and J by 5 bases, 8 bases remained unmatched. This CDR3 region has 16 residues. DNA for the CDR3: TGTGCCAGCAGCTTAAGGGCAGCGGGGCGCGACAATGAGCAGTTCTTC. It yields the protein CASSLRAAGRDNEQFF.